This entry describes one T cell receptor beta chain. Its antigen remains unidentified. No per-base quality is available; no much larger clone lies one base away. The trim is 3 bases for V and 0 bases for J, with a gap of 12 bases between the germline ends. According to the germline V gene (reference sequence), CDR1 reads DFQATT and CDR2 reads SNEGSKA. From its cysteine to its phenylalanine, the CDR3 spans 14 amino acids. The kept DNA is CDR3 alone, 42 bases in frame from the first base. The data derive from a study of T cells in Graves' hyperthyroidism and ophthalmopathy (dated by TCRdb to the late 2010s). Concerning the study at large: To identify TCR V-J signatures that set the groups apart, the researchers used a discovery cohort of 100 patients, made up of 40 to 45 with Graves' ophthalmopathy and approximately 57 with stable Graves' hyperthyroidism. Whether ophthalmopathy could be predicted prospectively was tested in an independent validation cohort made up of 18 hyperthyroidism patients plus 17 patients who later progressed to ophthalmopathy. The approximately 90 discovery patients were randomly split 7:3 into training and test sets. The study also compared thyroid tissue and blood T-cell repertoires from about six Graves' hyperthyroidism patients. After sampling, hyperthyroidism patients received methimazole starting at 30 mg daily, and ophthalmopathy patients received high-dose intravenous methylprednisolone. TCR Vbeta CDR3 sequencing of around 130 peripheral blood samples (approximately 44 ophthalmopathy, under 80 hyperthyroidism and some 17 progressor patients) is reported in the paper.

Study-wide conclusions, independent of this receptor: In validation, the model predicted progression to ophthalmopathy a median of around six months before onset, with approximately 71% sensitivity and roughly 72% specificity. Most expanded thyroid clonotypes (frequency above 0.001) were also detected in blood, a finding suggesting that blood repertoires may reflect thyroid immune responses. Sample size was not statistically predetermined, and blinding of investigators to group allocation was not performed. A 13 V-J signature model separated ophthalmopathy from stable hyperthyroidism, with around 90% sensitivity and about 81% specificity in cross-validation and 80%/75% in testing.

The TCR beta CDR3 regions were amplified from the RNA transcripts. A first-round RT-PCR of the TCR CDR3 used the HTBI primer set with the Qiagen OneStep RT-PCR kit. A second multiplex PCR round built the libraries, followed by size selection and purification. Paired-end sequencing of the libraries was performed with 100 bp reads on an Illumina HiSeq2000. The original pipeline was this. SOAPnuke was used to process the raw data, throwing out any read that contained adapters or uncalled bases, had a mean Phred below 15, or lacked an exact constant-primer or identifier match. High-quality paired reads were merged using COPE v1.2.5, and each unique nucleotide sequence was defined as a clonotype. MiTCR v1.1 was used to align the clonotypes against IMGT TRBV, TRBD and TRBJ reference segments. Only V-J combinations with frequency above 0.0001, covering roughly 99% of repertoires, were analysed. The TCS score was defined as the ratio of F50 (clonal expansion) to E x V (chaos), calculated using BLOSUM62-based TCRdist between CDR3 peptides within each V-J. Welch's t-statistics and random forest reduced 514 V-J features to roughly 13, which were used in a naive Bayes classifier (R e1071). The similarity between thyroid and blood repertoires was quantified using the Morisita-Horn index. Through fastp at Q25 and MiXCR, TCRdb rebuilt clones from the public reads, retaining in-frame beta chains. Entries are consolidated by CDR3 protein sequence, retaining the most common genes and DNA. The V and J calls reflect TCRdb's pipeline rather than the authors' work. Here the sample has 450,000 to 700,000 distinct CDR3 sequences; more than 45% occur a single time. Together, the top ten hold around 17% of the sample.

The study excluded patients with uncontrolled infections, other autoimmune diseases, pregnancy or lactation. Clinical symptoms, serum thyroxine and TRAb, thyroid ultrasound, and orbital computed tomography formed the basis for the diagnoses. Trizol reagent was used to extract total RNA, and RNA quality was then checked on an Agilent 2100 Bioanalyzer. The sequence joins TRBV20-1 to TRBJ2-7; TRBD1 is perhaps the D gene, given 5 matching bases. The receptor was derived from an adult woman with Graves' disease, either hyperthyroidism or ophthalmopathy (not recorded which). What was sequenced was peripheral blood or thyroid tissue (not recorded which). The sequenced DNA: TGCAGTGCTAGCTCCGACAGCCACTCCTACGAGCAGTACTTC. Protein translation: CSASSDSHSYEQYF.